The rows below give T cell receptor beta chains drawn from one sample of a study of regulatory T cells in long-lasting Graves disease. TCRdb re-derived calls from the multiplex PCR reads in MiXCR, one entry per CDR3 protein. The sample has some 500,000 distinct CDR3 sequences; about 16% are singletons. The sample was also linked to a second study, of T cells in Graves' hyperthyroidism and ophthalmopathy.

The input for sequencing was peripheral blood mononuclear cells (PBMCs), taken at new diagnosis, from a patient treated with antithyroid drugs. The receptors were gathered from a woman between 40 and 65 years old with Graves disease. Both conserved end residues are part of each CDR3. D genes are given only for firm matches. Rows may omit the clone size; those that give it use once, few, many or a size class.

V gene	J gene	D gene	clone size	CDR3 DNA	CDR3 protein
TRBV7-8	TRBJ2-5	-	many	TGTGCCAGCAGCCGAGGGGGAGGGGAGGAGACCCAGTACTTC	CASSRGGGEETQYF
TRBV30	TRBJ2-7	-	many	TGTGCCTGGCGAGGGGACAATGGATACGAGCAGTACTTC	CAWRGDNGYEQYF
TRBV10-1	TRBJ2-7	TRBD1	-	TGCGCCAGTGCGTCCGGGGACAGGGGGCCCTACGAGCAGTACTTC	CASASGDRGPYEQYF
TRBV7-3	TRBJ2-2	TRBD1	-	TGTGCCAGCAGCCCTGGACAGGGGGCATCCGGGGAGCTGTTTTTT	CASSPGQGASGELFF
TRBV6-1	TRBJ1-5	TRBD1	-	TGTGCCAGCAGTACTACTCAGGGGGCGGGTCAGCCCCAGCATTTT	CASSTTQGAGQPQHF
TRBV20-1	TRBJ2-1	TRBD2	few	TGCAGTGCTTGGTTAGCGGGGGCCTACAATGAGCAGTTCTTC	CSAWLAGAYNEQFF
TRBV7-2	TRBJ2-7	-	many	TGTGCCAGCAGCTTAAATTCGGCGGTTTCCTACGAGCAGTACTTC	CASSLNSAVSYEQYF
TRBV7-2	TRBJ1-1	-	many	TGCGCCAGCAGCTCGGGGACGGGGAGGAACACTGAAGCTTTCTTT	CASSSGTGRNTEAFF
TRBV5-5	TRBJ1-3	-	-	TGTGCCAGTACAGGGTGGCCGCGGTCTGGAAACACCATATATTTT	CASTGWPRSGNTIYF
TRBV20-1	TRBJ2-3	-	many	TGCAGTGTCCATCCGCAGAGGGGCACAGATACGCAGTATTTT	CSVHPQRGTDTQYF
TRBV4-1	TRBJ2-7	-	-	TGCGCCAGCAGCCAGTCACTTCTATACGAGCAGTACTTC	CASSQSLLYEQYF
TRBV6-1	TRBJ1-2	TRBD1	many	TGTGCCAGCAGTCGAGGGACAGGGTCTCCTGGCTACACCTTC	CASSRGTGSPGYTF
TRBV4-1	TRBJ1-5	-	many	TGCGCCAGCAGCCAAGATCCACTCAATCAGCCCCAGCATTTT	CASSQDPLNQPQHF
TRBV6-1	TRBJ1-2	-	few	TGTGCCAGCACCCTTAGAGCTCAGACGTACCCCAACTATGGCTACACCTTC	CASTLRAQTYPNYGYTF
TRBV3-1	TRBJ1-4	-	many	TGTGCCAGCAGCCAAGTTGCGTGGGACGAAAAACTGTTTTTT	CASSQVAWDEKLFF
TRBV15	TRBJ2-5	TRBD1	many	TGTGCCACCAGCAGGAGGACAGGGAAACAAGAGACCCAGTACTTC	CATSRRTGKQETQYF
TRBV13	TRBJ2-5	-	-	TGTGCCAGCAGCTTAATCCGAGAATCTCAAGAGACCCAGTACTTC	CASSLIRESQETQYF
TRBV11-2	TRBJ2-7	-	many	TGTGCCAGCAGGGCCGCAGGGGTTCTCCGCGAGCAGTACTTC	CASRAAGVLREQYF
TRBV4-1	TRBJ2-3	TRBD2	few	TGCGCCAGCAGCTCCCGTGCATCTAGCGGGGGGGTTACAGATACGCAGTATTTT	CASSSRASSGGVTDTQYF
TRBV5-1	TRBJ1-2	-	many	TGCGCCAGCAGCTTGCGAATAGCAGGGGAGAATGGCTACACCTTC	CASSLRIAGENGYTF
TRBV6-1	TRBJ1-1	-	many	TGTGCCAGCAACCCACAGGGACTAAGATACACTGAAGCTTTCTTT	CASNPQGLRYTEAFF
TRBV2	TRBJ1-6	TRBD1	many	TGTGCCAGTACTCCGGGACAGGGTCAATCACCCCTCCACTTT	CASTPGQGQSPLHF
TRBV5-5	TRBJ2-1	-	few	TGTGCCAGCATCAGAGGAGGCGAGCAGTTCTTC	CASIRGGEQFF
TRBV20-1	TRBJ1-6	-	-	TGCAGTGCAGCGGACCGGACCAGGGCGCCTGACTATAATTCACCCCTCCACTTT	CSAADRTRAPDYNSPLHF
TRBV28	TRBJ2-1	-	once	TGTGCCAGCAGTTTTACAATATGGGCCCTGCAGTTCTTC	CASSFTIWALQFF